This entry describes one T cell receptor beta chain. The antigen remains unidentified. TCRdb independently ran MiXCR on the reads; one entry per CDR3 protein. This table has fewer than 80,000 distinct CDR3 sequences, less than 25% appearing once. The sample belongs to a study of type 1 regulatory T cells. For the study at large: This in vitro CD4 product, T-allo10, is enriched for Tr1 cells and alloantigen-specific. The study's findings and limits: Tr1 cells had a more restricted TCR repertoire than non-Tr1 cells.

Germline values: CDR1 SGHTA, CDR2 FQGNSA. The CDR3 spans 14 residues. The V segment lost 5 bases and the J segment 11 bases; nucleotides outside the gene matches: 12. Sequenced material: cultured type 1 regulatory T (Tr1) cells, either the whole culture or a sorted fraction (not recorded which). This receptor was taken from a human donor in good health. This rearrangement joins TRBV7-2 to TRBJ1-5; 7 positions match TRBD1. The CDR3 DNA is TGTGCCAGCAGCCCCGGCTTAAGAGGGGGCTCCCAGCATTTT. Its translation: CASSPGLRGGSQHF.